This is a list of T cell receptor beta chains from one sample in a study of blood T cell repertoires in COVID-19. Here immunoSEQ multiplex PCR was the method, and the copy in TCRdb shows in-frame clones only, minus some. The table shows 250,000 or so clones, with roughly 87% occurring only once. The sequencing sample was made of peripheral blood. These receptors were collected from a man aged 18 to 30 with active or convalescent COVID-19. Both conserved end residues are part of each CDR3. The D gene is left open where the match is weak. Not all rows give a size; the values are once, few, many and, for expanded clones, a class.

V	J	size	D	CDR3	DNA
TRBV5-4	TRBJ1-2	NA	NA	CASSSWYRATTNYGYTF	TGTGCCAGCAGCTCATGGTACAGGGCTACCACTAACTATGGCTACACCTTC
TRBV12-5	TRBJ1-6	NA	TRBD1	CASGLGQGSNSPLHF	TGTGCTAGTGGTTTGGGACAGGGGTCAAATTCACCCCTCCACTTT
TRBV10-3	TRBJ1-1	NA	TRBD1	CAISGMGSGQGTNTEAFF	TGTGCCATCAGTGGCATGGGGAGTGGACAGGGGACGAACACTGAAGCTTTCTTT
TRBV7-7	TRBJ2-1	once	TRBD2	CASSATSVNEQFF	TGTGCTAGCAGCGCTACTAGCGTCAATGAGCAGTTCTTC
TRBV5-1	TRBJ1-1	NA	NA	CASSVEGVNTEAFF	TGCGCCAGCAGCGTGGAGGGGGTTAACACTGAAGCTTTCTTT
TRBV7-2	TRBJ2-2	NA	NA	CASSLAGFGTGELFF	TGTGCCAGCAGCTTAGCCGGTTTCGGCACCGGGGAGCTGTTTTTT
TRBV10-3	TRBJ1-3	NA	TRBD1	CAISKAGTGLGNTIYF	TGTGCCATCAGCAAAGCCGGGACAGGTTTAGGAAACACCATATATTTT
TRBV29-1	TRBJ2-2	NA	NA	CSVNRGGTGELFF	TGCAGCGTTAATAGGGGGGGCACCGGGGAGCTGTTTTTT
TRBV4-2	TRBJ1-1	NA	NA	CASSQERGSNTEAFF	TGTGCCAGCAGCCAAGAACGGGGATCGAACACTGAAGCTTTCTTT
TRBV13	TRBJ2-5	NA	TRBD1	CASSHRTGAGRETQYF	TGTGCCAGCAGCCATCGGACAGGGGCGGGTAGGGAGACCCAGTACTTC
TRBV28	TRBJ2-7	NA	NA	CASSSVGGEQYF	TGTGCCAGCAGTTCGGTAGGGGGCGAGCAGTACTTC
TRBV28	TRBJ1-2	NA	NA	CASSFGGNYGYTF	TGTGCCAGCAGTTTCGGGGGTAACTATGGCTACACCTTC
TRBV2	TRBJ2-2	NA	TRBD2	CASRKLAGGGTGELFF	TGTGCCAGCAGGAAACTAGCGGGGGGCGGCACCGGGGAGCTGTTTTTT
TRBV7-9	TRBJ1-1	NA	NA	CASTPRQGSTEAFF	TGTGCCAGCACCCCCCGTCAGGGGAGCACTGAAGCTTTCTTT
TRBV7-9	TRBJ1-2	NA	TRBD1	CASSLGEGAPYGYTF	TGTGCCAGCAGCTTAGGAGAGGGGGCCCCCTATGGCTACACCTTC
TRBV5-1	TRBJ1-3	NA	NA	CASSFRSSGNTIYF	TGCGCCAGCAGCTTTAGAAGCTCTGGAAACACCATATATTTT
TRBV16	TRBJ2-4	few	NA	CASTVSKNIQYF	TGTGCCAGCACGGTGTCCAAAAACATTCAGTACTTC
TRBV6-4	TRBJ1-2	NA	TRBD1	CASSAEQGAYGYTF	TGTGCCAGCAGTGCTGAACAGGGGGCGTATGGCTACACCTTC
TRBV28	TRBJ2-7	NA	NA	CASSREYREQYF	TGTGCCAGCAGTAGGGAGTATCGCGAGCAGTACTTC
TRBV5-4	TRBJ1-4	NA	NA	CASSLGGTGYNEKLFF	TGTGCCAGCAGCTTGGGTGGCACAGGCTATAATGAAAAACTGTTTTTT
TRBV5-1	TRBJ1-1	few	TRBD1	CASSSRQGRDTEAFF	TGCGCCAGCAGCTCACGACAGGGGCGGGACACTGAAGCTTTCTTT